A single sample is the source of the 28 T cell receptor beta chains below, sequenced in a study of immune evolution from preneoplasia to lung adenocarcinoma. Some clones are missing from TCRdb's copy, which holds only in-frame ones; the method was immunoSEQ multiplex PCR. The table lists 9,500 to 10,000 clones, 79% of them singletons. Source material: FFPE lung adenocarcinoma in situ tissue. These receptors originate from an elderly person with lung adenocarcinoma.

The J gene is TRBJ2-3, the V gene TRBV7-2; possibly TRBD1 for D (5 bases). Germline V gene data show CDR1 as SGHTA and CDR2 as FQGNSA. V lost 4 bases to trimming and J lost 3 bases, with 8 bases between them. This CDR3 comprises 13 residues. CDR3 nucleotide sequence: TGTGCCAGCAGCTCCTACAGGACAGATACGCAGTATTTT. Its protein is CASSSYRTDTQYF.

V gene TRBV7-2 combines with J gene TRBJ2-7; TRBD2 aligns across 10 bases. Germline V gene data show CDR1 as SGHTA and CDR2 as FQGNSA. CDR3 length: 17 residues. J lost 8 bases, V lost 5 bases, and 18 bases had no gene match. The CDR3 DNA sequence: TGTGCCAGCAGCCCCACTAGCGGGGCCGGGGATGGAGGGAAGCAGTACTTC. It codes for CASSPTSGAGDGGKQYF.

The rearrangement uses TRBV30 and TRBJ1-5, with D unclear. The CDR3 has 15 amino acids. Trimming removed 0 bases at V and 0 bases at J, with 9 bases between. Per germline, CDR1 GTSNPN and CDR2 SVGIG (reference sequence). The CDR3, as DNA: TGTGCCTGGAGTGTACTTGGCAGTAGCAATCAGCCCCAGCATTTT. Its protein product is CAWSVLGSSNQPQHF.

This clone occurred once. V and J are TRBV19 and TRBJ1-5; 11 bases are a match to TRBD1. Germline CDR1 is LNHDA and CDR2 is SQIVND (reference sequence). The junction had 2 bases not matched to a gene; V was cut back by 1 base and J by 6 bases. The CDR3 extends over 15 amino acids. CDR3: CASSIAGTGGQPQHF. DNA for the CDR3: TGTGCCAGTAGTATAGCAGGGACAGGGGGTCAGCCCCAGCATTTT. Using reference TRBV19 and TRBJ1-5 for the parts outside the CDR3, the full variable domain is DGGITQSPKYLFRKEGQNVTLSCEQNLNHDAMYWYRQDPGQGLRLIYYSQIVNDFQKGDIAEGYSVSREKKESFPLTVTSAQKNPTAFYLCASSIAGTGGQPQHFGDGTRLSIL.

The chain combines TRBV7-2 with TRBJ2-5, with D tentatively TRBD1 or TRBD2 (5 bases each). Trimming took 5 bases from V and 2 from J, leaving 15 bases between them. Germline-derived CDR1 and CDR2 are SGHTA and FQGNSA. The CDR3 totals 15 residues. The CDR3 nucleotides read TGTGCCAGCAGCCCAGGGACCCTTCAACAAGAGACCCAGTACTTC. Translating gives CASSPGTLQQETQYF.

V and J are TRBV20-1 and TRBJ1-1; D perhaps matches TRBD1 (6 bases). This CDR3 has 11 residues. The V gene's germline CDR1 is DFQATT and CDR2 SNEGSKA (reference sequence). The V gene lost 4 bases and the J gene lost 5 bases, with 8 bases spanning the gap. This CDR3 reads CSAKGGTEAFF. CDR3 sequence (DNA): TGCAGTGCTAAGGGGGGTACTGAAGCTTTCTTT.

The V gene is TRBV30, the J gene TRBJ2-1; weak D call: TRBD2 (7 bases). The V end lost 3 bases, the J end lost 10 bases, and 19 bases lay between the germline ends. CDR1 is GTSNPN, CDR2 SVGIG, per germline (reference sequence). The CDR3 is made up of 14 amino acids. Here the CDR3 reads CAWRSRGALKEQFF. The CDR3 bases are TGTGCCTGGAGGTCTCGGGGGGCGCTTAAGGAGCAGTTCTTC.

This clone was observed a handful of times. The J gene is TRBJ1-3, the V gene TRBV28, with D uncertain. The CDR3 sequence is 15 residues long. V was clipped by 3 bases and J by 4 bases, with 13 bases between them. Per the germline V gene, CDR1 is MDHEN and CDR2 is SYDVKM. The CDR3 DNA reads TGTGCCAGCAGTTTGCGACCCGAGGACGGAAACACCATATATTTT. Protein product: CASSLRPEDGNTIYF.

The rearrangement links TRBV4-1 to TRBJ2-1; D may be TRBD2 (5 bases). Germline V gene data show CDR1 as MGHRA and CDR2 as YSYEKL. The CDR3 has 14 amino acids. With 1 base removed from V and 4 bases from J, the gap between germline ends came to 8 bases. The CDR3 here is CASSQVGEYNEQFF. The CDR3 nucleotides are TGCGCCAGCAGCCAAGTCGGGGAGTACAATGAGCAGTTCTTC.

J is TRBJ2-5 and V is TRBV18, with D perhaps matching TRBD1 or TRBD2 (6 bases each). The V gene's germline CDR1 is KGHSH and CDR2 LQKENI. The V gene lost 3 bases and the J gene lost 4 bases, with 9 bases spanning the gap. The CDR3 contains 13 residues. The CDR3 sequence: CASSPGGGETQYF. CDR3 in DNA: TGTGCCAGCTCACCCGGGGGCGGAGAGACCCAGTACTTC.

This rearrangement joins TRBV11-1 to TRBJ2-2; 7 bases align to TRBD1. Germline loops: CDR1 SGHAT, CDR2 FQDESV (reference sequence). The CDR3 has 15 amino acids. V lost 4 bases to trimming and J lost 4 bases; unmatched junction nucleotides: 6. CDR3 DNA sequence: TGTGCCAGCAGCTCAGACAGGGCGGCCACCGGGGAGCTGTTTTTT. This translates into CASSSDRAATGELFF.

The chain joins TRBV28 to TRBJ2-7; D remains ambiguous. CDR3 length: 11 residues. Trimming left V 3 bases short and J 3 bases short, with 3 bases between. The V gene's germline CDR1 is MDHEN and CDR2 SYDVKM. CDR3 DNA: TGTGCCAGCAGTTTTCTCTACGAGCAGTACTTC. Its translation: CASSFLYEQYF.

This chain uses TRBV4-1 with TRBJ1-2, with D unclear. CDR3 size: 16 residues. The germline V gene has CDR1 MGHRA and CDR2 YSYEKL. The V end was cut by 0 bases, the J end by 8 bases, with 19 bases between. CDR3 loop: CASSQDLYGREGGYTF. The CDR3 nucleotides are TGCGCCAGCAGCCAAGATCTTTATGGGAGGGAAGGCGGCTACACCTTC.

V and J are TRBV5-4 and TRBJ1-6; D is perhaps TRBD1 (6 bases). V lost 2 bases and J lost 11, with 14 bases in between. CDR3 size: 14 residues. Germline CDR1 reads SGHNT; CDR2 reads YYREEE (reference sequence). The CDR3 sequence is CASSLEQGRTPLHF. CDR3 sequence (DNA): TGTGCCAGCAGCTTAGAACAGGGTAGGACACCCCTCCACTTT.

Remarks on this clone: Since no conserved phenylalanine or tryptophan closes the CDR3, a read error is the likely cause. It is unclear where the CDR3 begins or ends on the DNA, so no DNA is shown, and the CDR3 is as TCRdb lists it. The gene calls are TRBV14 and TRBJ1-6. The CDR3 contains 11 residues when both ends are counted. Germline CDR1 reads SGHDN; CDR2 reads FVKESK. The chain's CDR3 is CASSPNFGEGR.

This clone was seen a few times. This chain uses TRBV14 with TRBJ2-2; 7 nucleotides align to TRBD1. J lost 5 bases, V lost 3 bases, and 3 bases had no gene match. The CDR3 consists of 14 residues. Germline values: CDR1 SGHDN, CDR2 FVKESK. The CDR3 DNA follows: TGTGCCAGCAGCCAGCAACAGGGGACCGGGGAGCTGTTTTTT. This translates into CASSQQQGTGELFF.

The chain has TRBV7-3 and TRBJ2-2; 7 bases are shared with TRBD2. V was clipped by 9 bases and J by 2 bases; unmatched bases: 9. From germline, CDR1 is SGHTA and CDR2 FQGTGA. The CDR3 runs to 15 residues. CDR3 sequence: CASRPGGYNTGELFF. In nucleotides, the CDR3 is TGTGCCAGTAGACCGGGGGGATATAACACCGGGGAGCTGTTTTTT.

This clone has more than one count but fewer than ten. The chain uses TRBV18 and TRBJ1-1; D unresolved. The CDR3 covers 13 residues. Trimming pared 7 bases from V and 1 base from J, leaving 10 bases between. Germline V gene lookup returns CDR1 KGHSH and CDR2 LQKENI. The CDR3 sequence is CASFVNRNTEAFF. Written as DNA, the CDR3 is TGTGCCAGCTTTGTAAACAGGAACACTGAAGCTTTCTTT.

This chain uses TRBV7-8 with TRBJ2-2; 8 bases align to TRBD1. Germline V gene lookup returns CDR1 SGHVS and CDR2 FQNEAQ. With 4 bases clipped from V and 2 bases from J, the junction kept 12 bases outside the gene matches. The CDR3 is 18 residues long. CDR3 residues: CASSYLTGALINTGELFF. CDR3 DNA: TGTGCCAGCAGCTACCTGACAGGGGCCCTAATAAACACCGGGGAGCTGTTTTTT.

This clone has just a few counts. This sample also contains other DNA sequences that code for the same CDR3. The rearrangement links TRBV5-4 to TRBJ2-5, with D perhaps matching TRBD1 or TRBD2 (5 bases each). The V end was cut by 0 bases, the J end by 2 bases, with 8 bases between. Germline CDR1 reads SGHNT; CDR2 reads YYREEE (reference sequence). The CDR3 covers 14 residues. The CDR3 region has the DNA TGTGCCAGCAGCTTGGGAGGGACGCAAGAGACCCAGTACTTC. Its protein is CASSLGGTQETQYF.

V gene TRBV5-1 combines with J gene TRBJ2-1, with TRBD2 matching over 14 bases. Germline-derived CDR1 and CDR2 are SGHRS and YFSETQ. V was pared by 4 bases and J by 7 bases, with 4 bases of the junction left unmatched. The CDR3 length is 15 residues. CDR3 region: CASSVTSGGANEQFF. The CDR3 coding sequence is TGCGCCAGCAGCGTGACTAGCGGGGGGGCAAATGAGCAGTTCTTC.

The chain recombines TRBV6-5 with TRBJ1-2; possible D gene TRBD1, 5 bases. This CDR3 spans 15 amino acids. The germline V gene encodes CDR1 MNHEY and CDR2 SVGAGI. The germline V and J ends were trimmed by 0 bases and 5 bases, with 13 bases remaining between them. CDR3 DNA sequence: TGTGCCAGCAGTTACTCGCCCGGGGCGAGGTATGGCTACACCTTC. Protein: CASSYSPGARYGYTF.

This chain links TRBV7-9 with TRBJ2-5, with 9 bases identical to TRBD1. The CDR3 is 13 residues long. From germline, CDR1 is SEHNR and CDR2 FQNEAQ (reference sequence). J was trimmed by 4 bases and V by 3 bases; bases with no gene match: 0. CDR3 loop: CASSLDRGETQYF. For the CDR3, the DNA is TGTGCCAGCAGCTTGGACAGGGGAGAGACCCAGTACTTC.

CDR3 nucleotides: TGTGCCAGCAGCCTGTCGGGAGGAGCGGGGGGTGAGACCCAGTACTTC. Residues: CASSLSGGAGGETQYF. The chain uses TRBV7-8 and TRBJ2-5, with 9 bases fitting TRBD2. The V gene's germline CDR1 is SGHVS and CDR2 FQNEAQ. The CDR3 totals 16 residues. The J segment lost 5 bases and the V segment lost 5 bases, leaving 12 bases of the junction unmatched. The full variable domain, its missing parts supplied by reference TRBV7-8 and TRBJ2-5, is GAGVSQSPRYKVAKRGQDVALRCDPISGHVSLFWYQQALGQGPEFLTYFQNEAQLDKSGLPSDRFFAERPEGSVSTLKIQRTQQEDSAVYLCASSLSGGAGGETQYFGPGTRLLVL.

V usage is TRBV30 and J usage is TRBJ1-1; D remains unclear. The V gene's germline CDR1 is GTSNPN and CDR2 SVGIG (reference sequence). This CDR3 is 12 amino acids long. V was clipped by 1 base and J by 11 bases, with 14 bases between them. The CDR3: CAWSGPQNAAFF. The CDR3 DNA follows: TGTGCCTGGAGTGGACCCCAAAATGCGGCTTTCTTT.

The chain is built from TRBV6-4 and TRBJ2-7; 8 positions match TRBD1. Germline assignment: CDR1 MRHNA and CDR2 SNTAGT. CDR3 size: 14 residues. Trimming cost V 10 bases and J 2 bases; bases outside gene matches: 10. CDR3 region: CATQVQDRAYEQYF. The CDR3 bases are TGTGCCACCCAGGTCCAGGACAGGGCCTACGAGCAGTACTTC.

V and J are TRBV2 and TRBJ1-6; D remains ambiguous. V dropped 4 bases and J dropped 12 bases, with 10 bases sitting between them. The germline gives CDR1 SNHLY, CDR2 FYNNEI. The CDR3 consists of 12 residues. This chain's CDR3 is CASSATIQPLHF. The DNA of the CDR3 is TGTGCCAGCAGTGCAACTATTCAACCCCTCCACTTT.

The chain uses TRBV7-9 and TRBJ2-5; D is undetermined. The V end lost 5 bases, the J end lost 3 bases, and 10 bases lay between the germline ends. The CDR3 loop spans 13 amino acids. The germline gives CDR1 SEHNR, CDR2 FQNEAQ (reference sequence). The chain's CDR3 is CASSRNIEETQYF. CDR3 DNA: TGTGCCAGCAGCCGGAACATTGAAGAGACCCAGTACTTC.